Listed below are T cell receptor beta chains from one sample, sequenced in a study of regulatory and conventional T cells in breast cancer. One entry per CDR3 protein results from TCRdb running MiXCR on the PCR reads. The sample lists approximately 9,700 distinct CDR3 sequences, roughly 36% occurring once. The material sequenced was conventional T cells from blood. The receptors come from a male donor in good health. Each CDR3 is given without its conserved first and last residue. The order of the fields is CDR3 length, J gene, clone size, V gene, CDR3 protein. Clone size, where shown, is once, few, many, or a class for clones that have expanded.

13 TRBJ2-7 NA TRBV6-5 ASSIRDSYSGEQY
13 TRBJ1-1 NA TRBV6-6 ASSTSTGGSPEAF
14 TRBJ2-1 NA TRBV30 AWSVGHRSSYNEQF
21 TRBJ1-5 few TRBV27 ASSWPRQKERDFVKNSNQPQH
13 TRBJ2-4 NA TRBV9 ASSPRSGVGNIQY
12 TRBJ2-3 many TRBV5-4 ASSLGQGEDTQY
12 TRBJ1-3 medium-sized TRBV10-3 AIMPRSSGNTIY
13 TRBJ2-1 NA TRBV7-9 ASSLEAGGYNEQF
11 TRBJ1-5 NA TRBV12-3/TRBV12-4 ASSFGGNQPQH
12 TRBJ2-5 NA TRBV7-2 ASSTTGGGETQY
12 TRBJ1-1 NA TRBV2 ASSAVRGPGEAF
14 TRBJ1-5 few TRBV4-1 ASSQGGGRWGQPQH
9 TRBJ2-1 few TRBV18 ASSPGVEQF
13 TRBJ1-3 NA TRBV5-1 ASSTTGNGGNTVY
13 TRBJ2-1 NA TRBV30 AWSVRTGVYNEQF
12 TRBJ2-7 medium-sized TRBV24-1 ATSGGQPNYEQY
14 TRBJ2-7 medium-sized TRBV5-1 ASSPGTGGSSYEQY
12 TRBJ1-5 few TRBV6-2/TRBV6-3 ASKTRDDNQPQH
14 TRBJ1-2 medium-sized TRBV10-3 AISEARTGTNYGYT
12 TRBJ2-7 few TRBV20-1 SALGHLSSYEQY
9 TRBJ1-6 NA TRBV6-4 AGSFNSPFH
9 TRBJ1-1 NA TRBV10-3 AVQRDTEAF